Presented here are 22 T cell receptor beta chains from one specimen sequenced in a study of blood T cell repertoires in COVID-19. TCRdb's table, derived via immunoSEQ multiplex PCR, lists solely in-frame clones and lacks some. The repertoire includes about 170,000 clones, 80% to 90% of them detected once, and around 7.7% sits in the top ten. The sample comprised peripheral blood. These receptors were taken from a middle-aged man who had recovered from COVID-19.

The chain links TRBV24-1 to TRBJ1-3; D gene ambiguous. The germline V and J ends were trimmed by 9 bases and 8 bases, with 16 bases remaining between them. Germline CDR1 KGHDR, CDR2 SFDVKD. The CDR3 runs 13 residues. This chain's CDR3 is CATEIGNPDTIYF. In DNA form, the CDR3 reads TGTGCCACCGAAATTGGTAATCCGGACACCATATATTTT.

The chain has TRBV4-1 and TRBJ2-1; TRBD2 might be the D (5 bases). The CDR3 is 13 residues long. Germline-derived CDR1 and CDR2 are MGHRA and YSYEKL. V was trimmed by 3 bases and J by 5 bases, leaving 8 bases between them. CDR3 amino acids: CASSHPADNEQFF. In DNA form, the CDR3 reads TGCGCCAGCAGCCATCCAGCGGACAATGAGCAGTTCTTC.

This chain uses TRBV29-1 with TRBJ1-2, with D maybe TRBD1 (6 bases). Germline values: CDR1 SQVTM, CDR2 ANQGSEA. V was pared by 6 bases and J by 4 bases, with 21 bases between. The CDR3 spans 15 residues. CDR3 loop: CSVPLVDGRGYGYTF. DNA for the CDR3: TGCAGCGTCCCCCTGGTTGACGGCAGGGGCTATGGCTACACCTTC.

V is TRBV6-4 and J is TRBJ2-7, with unresolved D. Germline CDR1 reads MRHNA; CDR2 reads SNTAGT. CDR3 length: 11 residues. Trimming removed 8 bases from V and 4 bases from J, with 9 bases in between. CDR3 in amino acids: CASGFSYEQYF. The CDR3 nucleotides are TGTGCCAGCGGTTTCAGTTACGAGCAGTACTTC.

The chain employs TRBV18 and TRBJ2-3; no clear D. The CDR3 contains 12 residues. CDR1 and CDR2 from the germline V gene are KGHSH and LQKENI. Trimming cost V 8 bases and J 1 base, with 7 bases left between them. The CDR3 loop is CASEQGTDTQYF. The CDR3 DNA reads as TGTGCCAGCGAGCAGGGCACAGATACGCAGTATTTT.

The chain joins TRBV6-2 or TRBV6-3 to TRBJ2-3; 10 bases fit TRBD2. Germline assignment: CDR1 MNHEY and CDR2 SVGEGT. This CDR3 comprises 15 residues. V trimming: 4 bases; J trimming: 3 bases; junction bases outside the gene matches: 4. CDR3 DNA: TGTGCCAGCAGTTTAGCGGGAGGCGTTACAGATACGCAGTATTTT. It encodes CASSLAGGVTDTQYF.

The chain combines TRBV19 with TRBJ1-6; tentatively, D is TRBD1 (5 bases). There are 14 residues in the CDR3. The V and J ends lost 3 bases and 7 bases respectively, with 10 bases between them. Germline CDR1 is LNHDA and CDR2 is SQIVND (reference sequence). Here the CDR3 reads CASSIGRGNSPLHF. The DNA of the CDR3 is TGTGCCAGTAGTATCGGACGGGGGAATTCACCCCTCCACTTT.

V gene TRBV4-2 combines with J gene TRBJ2-1; perhaps TRBD2 as D (5 bases). Trimming removed 5 bases from V and 9 bases from J, with 17 bases in between. The CDR3 covers 14 residues. CDR1 is LGHNA and CDR2 is YNFKEQ in the germline V gene. CDR3 sequence: CASSATRRVAEQFF. For the CDR3, the DNA is TGTGCCAGCAGCGCAACTAGAAGAGTTGCTGAGCAGTTCTTC.

The V gene is TRBV29-1, the J gene TRBJ2-5; maybe TRBD2 (7 bases). Germline CDR1 is SQVTM and CDR2 is ANQGSEA. The CDR3 is 13 amino acids. Trimming removed 4 bases from V and 4 bases from J, with 13 bases in between. The CDR3 DNA reads TGCAGCGTTGTTGGGGGGGCAGGAGAGACCCAGTACTTC. It codes for CSVVGGAGETQYF.

This sequence joins TRBV11-2 and TRBJ1-5; no reliable D call. CDR1 SGHAT and CDR2 FQNNGV come from the germline V gene. This CDR3 is 14 amino acids long. Trimming pared 5 bases from V and 1 base from J, leaving 9 bases between. The CDR3 loop is CASSMAGSNQPQHF. The CDR3 DNA sequence: TGTGCCAGCAGCATGGCGGGGAGCAATCAGCCCCAGCATTTT.

The chain employs TRBV4-2 and TRBJ2-1, with unresolved D. The CDR3 contains 16 residues. V gave up 0 bases and J gave up 3 bases, with 12 bases separating them. In germline, CDR1 is LGHNA, CDR2 YNFKEQ. The DNA for the CDR3 is TGTGCCAGCAGCCAAGAAAACACCCAAGACTACAATGAGCAGTTCTTC. It is translated as CASSQENTQDYNEQFF.

This clone occurred a few times. The chain joins TRBV3-1 (or the pseudogene TRBV3-2) to TRBJ2-1; unclear D gene. CDR1 and CDR2 (germline): LGHDT, YNNKEL (reference sequence). This CDR3 is 16 amino acids long. Trimming pared 0 bases from V and 0 bases from J, leaving 9 bases between. CDR3 amino acids: CASSQDPYLSYNEQFF. DNA of the CDR3: TGTGCCAGCAGCCAAGATCCCTACCTCTCCTACAATGAGCAGTTCTTC.

The chain recombines TRBV6-5 with TRBJ1-3, with a weak D call TRBD1 (6 bases). The CDR3 sequence is 16 residues long. Germline CDR1 and CDR2: MNHEY and SVGAGI. The ends were cut back, 2 bases at V and 4 bases at J, with 15 bases in the middle. This chain's CDR3 is CASSYTPTGTGNTIYF. The CDR3 nucleotides read TGTGCCAGCAGTTACACCCCCACAGGGACGGGAAACACCATATATTTT.

The chain links TRBV29-1 to TRBJ1-1, with D possibly TRBD1 on 6 matching bases. In germline, CDR1 is SQVTM, CDR2 ANQGSEA. The CDR3 has 13 residues. V gave up 7 bases and J gave up 6 bases, with 18 bases separating them. CDR3 coding DNA: TGCAGCGCCCTCGGCGGGCCAGGGGCTGAAGCTTTCTTT. Its protein is CSALGGPGAEAFF.

The rearrangement uses TRBV6-5 and TRBJ2-7; 13 nucleotides agree with TRBD2. The CDR3 has 14 residues. The germline CDR1 and CDR2 sequences are MNHEY and SVGAGI. J lost 6 bases, V lost 5 bases, and 4 bases had no gene match. CDR3 bases: TGTGCCAGCAGTCTTGGACTAGCGGGAGCCGAGCAGTACTTC. It codes for CASSLGLAGAEQYF.

The V call is TRBV3-1 (or the pseudogene TRBV3-2), the J call TRBJ1-4; 11 nucleotides line up with TRBD1. The CDR3 covers 15 residues. The J segment lost 7 bases and the V segment lost 4 bases, leaving 5 bases of the junction unmatched. The germline gives CDR1 LGHDT, CDR2 YNNKEL (reference sequence). CDR3 region: CASSPRDRGSEKLFF. CDR3 nucleotide sequence: TGTGCCAGCAGCCCTCGGGACAGGGGGTCTGAAAAACTGTTTTTT.

This clone was seen once. This chain connects TRBV10-3 to TRBJ1-4; TRBD1 aligns across 7 bases. V trimming: 9 bases; J trimming: 4 bases; junction bases outside the gene matches: 5. This CDR3 region has 13 residues. Germline V lookup: CDR1 ENHRY, CDR2 SYGVKD. For the CDR3, the DNA is TGTGCCATTTCGACAGGGATTAATGAAAAACTGTTTTTT. Protein: CAISTGINEKLFF.

The sample holds one count of this clone. This chain connects TRBV24-1 to TRBJ2-7; D not certain. The V gene's germline CDR1 is KGHDR and CDR2 SFDVKD. CDR3 length equals 11 residues. The V end was cut by 4 bases, the J end by 3 bases, with 3 bases between. The DNA of the CDR3 is TGTGCCACCAGTGACATCTACGAGCAGTACTTC. Protein product: CATSDIYEQYF.

The chain is built from TRBV10-3 and TRBJ1-2, with 7 bases lining up with TRBD1. The CDR3 covers 15 residues. J lost 1 base, V lost 5 bases, and 7 bases had no gene match. The germline CDR1 and CDR2 sequences are ENHRY and SYGVKD. CDR3 DNA sequence: TGTGCCATCAGTCTAGACAGGGAGGTTAACTATGGCTACACCTTC. This codes for CAISLDREVNYGYTF.

The chain couples TRBV18 to TRBJ1-6; D possibly corresponds to TRBD1 (5 bases). The germline V gene encodes CDR1 KGHSH and CDR2 LQKENI. V lost 4 bases and J 7 bases, leaving 11 bases between the germline ends. The length of the CDR3 is 14 residues. CDR3 in amino acids: CASSLGRGNSPLHF. CDR3 in DNA: TGTGCCAGCTCACTTGGGAGGGGAAATTCACCCCTCCACTTT.

The chain uses TRBV2 and TRBJ1-5; D possibly corresponds to TRBD1 (5 bases). Germline CDR1 and CDR2: SNHLY and FYNNEI. This CDR3 has 16 residues. V was pared by 3 bases and J by 2 bases, with 14 bases between. CDR3 in amino acids: CASSEVWGGGNQPQHF. The DNA of the CDR3 is TGTGCCAGCAGTGAGGTTTGGGGGGGTGGCAATCAGCCCCAGCATTTT.

J is TRBJ1-1 and V is TRBV6-5; D gene ambiguous. This CDR3 comprises 11 residues. Germline CDR1 MNHEY, CDR2 SVGAGI. V lost 7 bases and J 11 bases, leaving 14 bases between the germline ends. CDR3 region: CASIGVVSAFF. Here the CDR3 DNA reads TGTGCCAGCATCGGAGTGGTGAGCGCTTTCTTT.